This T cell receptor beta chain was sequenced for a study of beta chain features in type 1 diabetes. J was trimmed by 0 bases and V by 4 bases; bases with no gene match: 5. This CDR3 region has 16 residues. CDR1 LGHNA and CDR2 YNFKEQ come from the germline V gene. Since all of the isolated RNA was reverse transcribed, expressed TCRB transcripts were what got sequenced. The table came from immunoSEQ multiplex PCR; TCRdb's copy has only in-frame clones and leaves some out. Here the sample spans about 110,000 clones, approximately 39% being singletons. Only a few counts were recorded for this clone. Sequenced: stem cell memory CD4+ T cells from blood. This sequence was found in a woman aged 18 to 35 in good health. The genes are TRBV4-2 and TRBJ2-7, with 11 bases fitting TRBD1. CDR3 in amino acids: CASSPPGQGGSYEQYF. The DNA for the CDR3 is TGTGCCAGCAGCCCGCCGGGACAGGGGGGCTCCTACGAGCAGTACTTC.